This TCR beta chain was retrieved from a study of T cell clonality in common variable immunodeficiency (dated by TCRdb to the mid-2010s). Points the paper makes about the study in general: According to the authors, finding the cause of the higher clonality in CVID would require sequencing the repertoires of T cell subpopulations. Fewer TCRbeta clones were shared among CVID subjects than among healthy controls (p < 0.0001). Correlations of repertoire features with clinical complications were constrained by heterogeneity among patients within the CVID cohort. Even though DNA input was equal, the average per sample came to about 81,820 unique sequences for controls compared with around 33,000 for CVID samples. Increased TCRbeta clonality was found in CVID subjects compared with healthy controls (t-test p = 0.018), with the increase being most characteristic of about a third of subjects. CVID TCRbeta sequences reportedly showed fewer deletions and N-nucleotide insertions and lacked highly modified clones with 13 or more V deletions.

The CDR3 runs 13 residues from the cysteine to the phenylalanine. The DNA shown is the part of the CDR3 that was read: 30 bases, in frame from base 1. The germline V gene (reference sequence) yields SEHNR for CDR1 and FQNEAQ for CDR2. Equivalent amounts of genomic DNA from CVID and control samples were used as sequencing input. For every sample, a 60 bp segment covering the rearranged TCRbeta CDR3 region was amplified and then sequenced. The immunoSEQ assay, a bias-corrected multiplex PCR combined with high-throughput sequencing, was used for TCRbeta amplification. The authors' pipeline ran thus. Each unique nucleotide sequence was treated as a clone and annotated with V, D and J genes, copy number and frequency. Sequences were labeled productive if in frame, and non-productive if out of frame or containing stop codons. As previously described, Shannon's entropy was used to calculate clonality. The predicted amino acid sequences of productive clones were used to derive mean CDR3 Kyte-Doolittle hydropathy. Scaled V gene usage was hierarchically clustered using Manhattan distance and complete linkage with the R hclust function. Sharing of clones by CDR3 amino acid sequence was evaluated through resampling of 12 repertoires per group over 100 rounds. The repertoires were searched for over 55 published EBV-specific and 200 to 300 published CMV-specific TCRbeta sequences. After two CVID samples that produced fewer than 10,000 sequences were dropped from the analysis, some 40 CVID repertoires remained. Sourced from immuneACCESS, this table was stored by TCRdb with only in-frame sequences that have V and J called. A share of the clones is absent; for the studies checked, an unresolved V gene accounts for under half, and the remainder has no known explanation. V and J calls and clone size are copied from that table; D and trimming were computed from the DNA. Listed for this sample are 35,000 to 45,000 clones, none observed only a single time. The ten biggest clones cover around 3.3% of the sample.

Both CVID patients and healthy controls were predominantly of Caucasian heritage. Heparinized peripheral whole blood samples of roughly 5 to 8.5 ml were obtained from each donor. Genomic DNA from adults with common variable immune deficiency (CVID) and from healthy adult controls was used for sequencing of TCRbeta CDR3 repertoires. The control group was made up of some 22 healthy adult volunteers (roughly ten male and about twelve female) whose ages ranged from 23 to 66 years, with a mean age of about 35. Diluted blood was subjected to density centrifugation over Hypaque 1077 or Ficoll-Paque for isolation of peripheral blood mononuclear cells. Unsorted mononuclear cells served as the source of genomic DNA, which was extracted either by Qiagen column purification or by a centrifugation-based method. The sample holds a few counts of this clone. The antigen this receptor binds is unknown. From the germline J gene comes the end of the CDR3, since the read stops 3 residues before it.

The sequenced sample consisted of peripheral blood mononuclear cells. The receptor comes from a person aged 18 to 69 in good health. The rearranged chain carries TRBV7-9 and TRBJ2-3, with an unclear D gene assignment. Partial CDR3 DNA: TGTGCTTCGAATGAACACTACCAAGAGACG. This gives the protein CASNEHYQET. The whole CDR3 sequence is CASNEHYQETQYF.